The clone carrying this T cell receptor (beta chain) occurred many times. A single record per CDR3 protein comes from TCRdb applying MiXCR to the 5' RACE reads. The profile shows about 28,000 distinct CDR3 sequences, roughly 12% of them singletons. The V end was cut by 1 base, the J end by 8 bases, with 8 bases between. The CDR3 consists of 12 residues. The data belong to a study of neurological immune-mediated disorders. This sequence was found in a man aged 60 to 69 in good health. The chain carries TRBV12-3 or TRBV12-4 and TRBJ1-2; possible D gene TRBD1, 5 bases. Sequenced input: PBMCs. The CDR3 nucleotides read TGTGCCAGCAGTTTAGGGGGCTCCGGCTACACCTTC. Amino acids: CASSLGGSGYTF.